This T cell receptor beta chain was obtained from a study of blood T cells in healthy people across ages. From germline, CDR1 is SGHDN and CDR2 FVKESK. The ends were cut back, 0 bases at V and 9 bases at J, with 15 bases in the middle. This CDR3 region has 15 residues. A sample-barcoded 5' primer and a J-beta primer mix were used in a second PCR of about 7 to 11 cycles. MiXCR, applied by TCRdb to the 5' RACE reads, yields one record per CDR3 protein. The sample records 540,000 or so distinct CDR3 sequences, under 55% being singletons. This receptor was taken from an elderly man in good health. Sequences were obtained from blood. The chain joins TRBV14 to TRBJ2-1; D may be TRBD2 (5 bases). The CDR3 sequence is CASSQDGRLRGEQFF. CDR3 DNA sequence: TGTGCCAGCAGCCAAGATGGAAGGCTACGGGGTGAGCAGTTCTTC.